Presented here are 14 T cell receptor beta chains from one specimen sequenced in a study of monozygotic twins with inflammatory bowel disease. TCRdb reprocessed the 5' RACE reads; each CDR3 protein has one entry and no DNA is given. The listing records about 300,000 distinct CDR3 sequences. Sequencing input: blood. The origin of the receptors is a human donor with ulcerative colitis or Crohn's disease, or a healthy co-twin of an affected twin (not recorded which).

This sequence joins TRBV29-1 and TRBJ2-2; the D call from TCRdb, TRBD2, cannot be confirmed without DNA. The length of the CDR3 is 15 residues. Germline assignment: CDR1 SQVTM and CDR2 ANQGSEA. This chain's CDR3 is CSVEGLAGAAGELFF.

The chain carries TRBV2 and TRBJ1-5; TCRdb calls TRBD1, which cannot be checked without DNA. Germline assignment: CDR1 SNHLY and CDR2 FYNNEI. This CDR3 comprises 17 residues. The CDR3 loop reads CASSGLDRDHSNQPQHF.

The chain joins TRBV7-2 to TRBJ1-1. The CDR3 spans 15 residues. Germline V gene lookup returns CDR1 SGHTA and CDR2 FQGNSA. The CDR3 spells CASSLAETLNTEAFF.

CDR3 loop: CASSSQGHTEAFF. This sequence joins TRBV12-3 or TRBV12-4 and TRBJ1-1; TCRdb calls TRBD1, which cannot be checked without DNA. The CDR3 contains 13 residues.

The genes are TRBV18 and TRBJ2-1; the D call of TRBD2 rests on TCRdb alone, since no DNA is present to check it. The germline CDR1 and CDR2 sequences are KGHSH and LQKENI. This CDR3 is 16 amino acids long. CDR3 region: CASSPPSGRGNNEQFF.

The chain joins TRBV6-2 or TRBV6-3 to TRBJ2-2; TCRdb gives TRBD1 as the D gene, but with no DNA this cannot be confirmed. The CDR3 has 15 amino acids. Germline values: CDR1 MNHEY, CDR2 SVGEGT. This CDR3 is CASSYIQGISGELFF.

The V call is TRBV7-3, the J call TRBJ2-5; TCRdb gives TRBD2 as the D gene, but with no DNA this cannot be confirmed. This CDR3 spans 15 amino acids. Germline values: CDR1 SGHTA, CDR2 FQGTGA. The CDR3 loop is CASSFGLADVETQYF. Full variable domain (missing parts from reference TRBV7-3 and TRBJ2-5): GAGVSQTPSNKVTEKGKYVELRCDPISGHTALYWYRQSLGQGPEFLIYFQGTGAADDSGLPNDRFFAVRPEGSVSTLKIQRTERGDSAVYLCASSFGLADVETQYFGPGTRLLVL.

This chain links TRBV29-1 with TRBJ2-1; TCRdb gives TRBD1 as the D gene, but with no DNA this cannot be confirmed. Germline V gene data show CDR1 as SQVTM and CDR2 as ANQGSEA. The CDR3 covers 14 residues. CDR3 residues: CSVAQGGMMNEQFF.

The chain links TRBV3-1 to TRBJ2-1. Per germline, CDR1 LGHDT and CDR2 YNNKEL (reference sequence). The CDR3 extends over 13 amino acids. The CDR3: CASSLRLYNEQFF.

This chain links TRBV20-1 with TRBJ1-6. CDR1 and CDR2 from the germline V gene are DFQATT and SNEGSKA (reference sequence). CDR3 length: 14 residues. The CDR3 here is CSARDQGRNSPLHF.

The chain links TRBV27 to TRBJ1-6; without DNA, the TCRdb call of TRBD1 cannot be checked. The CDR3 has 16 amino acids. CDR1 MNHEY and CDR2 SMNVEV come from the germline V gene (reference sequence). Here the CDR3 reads CASSLPVNRVLSPLHF.

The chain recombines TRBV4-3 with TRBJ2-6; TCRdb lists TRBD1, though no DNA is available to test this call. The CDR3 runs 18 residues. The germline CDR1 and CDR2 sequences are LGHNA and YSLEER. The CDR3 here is CASSRRQNGASGSNVLTF.

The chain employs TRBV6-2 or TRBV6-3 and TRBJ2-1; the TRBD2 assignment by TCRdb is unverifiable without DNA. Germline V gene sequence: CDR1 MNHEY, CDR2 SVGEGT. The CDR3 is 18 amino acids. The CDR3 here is CASSSLWTSGVHYNEQFF.

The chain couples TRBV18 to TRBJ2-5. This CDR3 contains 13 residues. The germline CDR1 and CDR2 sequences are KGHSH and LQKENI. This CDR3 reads CASSPRFSETQYF.